This TCR beta chain derives from a study of CD8+CD57+ T cells in acquired aplastic anemia. Study in general: In CD4+ cells, healthy donors produced an average of roughly 11 million reads.

Study-wide results and caveats: Patients had around 30 CD8+ CDR3 sequences in common with controls (the shared set). Between the patient and control groups, CD8+ Simpson's diversity did not differ significantly.

The CDR3 is made up of 13 amino acids. Germline loops: CDR1 SNHLY, CDR2 FYNNEI. V lost 5 bases and J lost 4; bases outside the gene matches: 3. To note about this clonotype: Its antigen remains unknown.

TCR beta VDJ combinations and CDR3 sequences were profiled from genomic DNA. TCRdb reprocessed the reads with MiXCR, giving one entry per CDR3 protein. The table has around 130,000 distinct CDR3 sequences, around 46% seen once; the top ten hold 2.5% to 3%. This clonotype originated in a human donor in good health, serving as a control. V is TRBV2 and J is TRBJ2-5; 8 bases are a match to TRBD1. Sequencing was performed on sorted CD4+, CD8+, or CD8+CD57+ T cells (not recorded which) from PBMCs. CDR3 bases: TGTGCCAGCAGTAATGGACAGGGAGAGACCCAGTACTTC. Encoded protein: CASSNGQGETQYF.